The 15 T cell receptor beta chains given below trace back to one sample, sequenced in a study of graft-versus-host responses after intestinal transplantation. The data were produced by immunoSEQ multiplex PCR, yet TCRdb's version contains in-frame clones alone and is incomplete. The data hold some 97,000 clones, with about 88% observed a single time. Their antigens are not known. The source material was unstimulated CD4+ T cells sorted from spleen or lymph node cells, sampled before transplant. These receptors came from a human donor who was the organ donor for an intestinal transplant.

The V and J genes are TRBV27 and TRBJ2-5, with D perhaps matching TRBD2 (6 bases). Trimming pared 3 bases from V and 4 bases from J, leaving 9 bases between. The CDR3 is 13 amino acids. Germline V gives CDR1 MNHEY, CDR2 SMNVEV (reference sequence). The DNA for the CDR3 is TGTGCCAGCAGTTTCTGGGGAGGAGAGACCCAGTACTTC. Translation gives CASSFWGGETQYF.

This chain uses TRBV19 with TRBJ1-4, with D unresolved. V was clipped by 3 bases and J by 6 bases, with 8 bases between them. This CDR3 comprises 13 residues. Germline lookup yields CDR1 LNHDA and CDR2 SQIVND (reference sequence). CDR3 DNA sequence: TGTGCCAGTAGTATTTCCGGCTATGAAAAACTGTTTTTT. Amino acids: CASSISGYEKLFF.

This clone was seen more than once but under ten times. This chain links TRBV19 with TRBJ1-4; 8 nucleotides match TRBD1. Germline V gene lookup returns CDR1 LNHDA and CDR2 SQIVND (reference sequence). The CDR3 runs to 15 residues. The V and J ends lost 1 base and 5 bases, in that order; junction bases with no gene match: 3. The CDR3 here is CASSIARTGNEKLFF. As DNA, the CDR3 is TGTGCCAGTAGTATAGCTCGGACAGGGAATGAAAAACTGTTTTTT.

The count of this clone is one. The V and J genes are TRBV18 and TRBJ1-4; no definite D call. The germline gives CDR1 KGHSH, CDR2 LQKENI. The CDR3 is made up of 16 amino acids. The germline V and J ends were trimmed by 3 bases and 0 bases, with 11 bases remaining between them. CDR3 nucleotides: TGTGCCAGCTCACCTTTAGCAGAGGCAACTAATGAAAAACTGTTTTTT. The encoded protein is CASSPLAEATNEKLFF.

The chain links TRBV29-1 to TRBJ2-7; possibly TRBD1 or TRBD2 for D (5 bases each). This CDR3 has 12 residues. Germline CDR1 is SQVTM and CDR2 is ANQGSEA. Trimming pared 8 bases from V and 4 bases from J, leaving 15 bases between. The CDR3, as DNA: TGCAGCCCCCGGGACCGAGAATACGAGCAGTACTTC. The encoded protein is CSPRDREYEQYF.

In nucleotides, the CDR3 is TGTGCCAGCAGCTTAATCCAGGGGGAAGGCTACACCTTC. Encoded protein: CASSLIQGEGYTF. The V gene is TRBV7-3, the J gene TRBJ1-2; 7 nucleotides agree with TRBD1. In germline, CDR1 is SGHTA, CDR2 FQGTGA. The CDR3 runs 13 residues. Trimming at V came to 1 base and at J to 8 bases, leaving 4 bases not matched to a gene.

The V and J genes are TRBV10-3 and TRBJ1-6; a weak D match, TRBD1 (6 bases). CDR3 length: 15 amino acids. CDR1 and CDR2 (germline): ENHRY, SYGVKD. Trimming took off 3 bases at V and 6 bases at J, with 12 bases between the two ends. DNA for the CDR3: TGTGCCATCAGTGACCAAGGGGGGTTTAATTCACCCCTCCACTTT. Its translation: CAISDQGGFNSPLHF.

The chain couples TRBV6-1 to TRBJ2-5; D gene unclear. The CDR3 consists of 14 residues. Germline V gene data show CDR1 as MNHNS and CDR2 as SASEGT. V was trimmed by 1 base and J by 7 bases, leaving 13 bases between them. The CDR3 bases are TGTGCCAGCAGTGAAGGGCGGAATCTTGGGACCCAGTACTTC. Translating gives CASSEGRNLGTQYF.

The gene calls are TRBV10-3 and TRBJ1-2; D gene ambiguous. Trimming removed 6 bases from V and 4 bases from J, with 6 bases in between. The CDR3 has 11 amino acids. Germline lookup yields CDR1 ENHRY and CDR2 SYGVKD. CDR3 in amino acids: CAIRDSYGYTF. The CDR3, as DNA: TGTGCCATCAGAGATAGCTATGGCTACACCTTC.

The chain employs TRBV5-1 and TRBJ1-1; D not certain. Trimming stripped 1 base from V and 1 base from J, with 11 bases between. Looked up from germline, CDR1 is SGHRS and CDR2 is YFSETQ. This CDR3 comprises 15 residues. CDR3 sequence (DNA): TGCGCCAGCAGCTTGACGGTGCCGAGGAACACTGAAGCTTTCTTT. Residues: CASSLTVPRNTEAFF.

J is TRBJ2-3 and V is TRBV7-8, with TRBD1 matching over 7 bases. The CDR3 runs to 15 residues. The J segment lost 10 bases and the V segment lost 0 bases, leaving 10 bases of the junction unmatched. Looked up from germline, CDR1 is SGHVS and CDR2 is FQNEAQ. The CDR3 DNA reads as TGTGCCAGCAGCTTAGCGGGACAGTGGGCTTCCGCGCAGTATTTT. This translates into CASSLAGQWASAQYF.

About this clone: This CDR3 is also generated by other DNA sequences in the sample. The rearrangement uses TRBV4-1 and TRBJ1-2; TRBD1 matches 7 bases. Germline CDR1 MGHRA, CDR2 YSYEKL. The ends lost 1 base at V and 5 bases at J; junction bases unmatched: 7. The CDR3 loop spans 15 amino acids. The CDR3 DNA is TGCGCCAGCAGCCAAGGGGCAGGGGGAGGGTATGGCTACACCTTC. This encodes CASSQGAGGGYGYTF.

This chain links TRBV15 with TRBJ2-7; 7 nucleotides agree with TRBD1. In germline, CDR1 is LNHNV, CDR2 YYDKDF (reference sequence). The V segment lost 3 bases and the J segment 4 bases; nucleotides outside the gene matches: 12. CDR3 length: 16 amino acids. The CDR3 sequence is CATSSRTGSQTYEQYF. The CDR3 coding sequence is TGTGCCACCAGCAGCAGGACAGGATCACAAACTTACGAGCAGTACTTC.

The rearrangement links TRBV5-1 to TRBJ2-2; TRBD1 is a possible D gene (6 bases). Deletions cut 4 bases from V and 0 bases from J, with 16 bases between. This CDR3 has 17 amino acids. Germline values: CDR1 SGHRS, CDR2 YFSETQ. The CDR3 here is CASSLISGTPNTGELFF. The DNA for the CDR3 is TGCGCCAGCAGCCTAATCTCGGGGACACCGAACACCGGGGAGCTGTTTTTT.

The rearrangement joins TRBV30 to TRBJ1-4; 7 bases agree with TRBD1. The V and J ends lost 7 bases and 6 bases, in that order; junction bases with no gene match: 5. This CDR3 spans 12 amino acids. In germline, CDR1 is GTSNPN, CDR2 SVGIG (reference sequence). The CDR3 DNA reads as TGTGCCTCGGGACAGCTTTATGAAAAACTGTTTTTT. Its translation is CASGQLYEKLFF.